These T cell receptor beta chains were read from a single sample in a study of early T cells in non-severe SARS-CoV-2 infection. TCRdb reanalysed the 5' RACE reads using MiXCR and keeps one entry per CDR3 protein. The profile shows 55,000 to 75,000 distinct CDR3 sequences, approximately 7.7% of them singletons. Sequencing was done on a sample of whole blood. These TCRs come from an adult who was a healthcare worker with PCR-confirmed SARS-CoV-2 infection or an uninfected control (not recorded which). The CDR3 runs from the conserved cysteine through the conserved F or W. The D gene is left open where the match is weak. Clone size is not always given. Where it is, it says once, few, many or a class for expanded clones.

D	V	size	J	CDR3	DNA
NA	TRBV11-2	few	TRBJ2-5	CASSLGAGETQYF	TGTGCCAGCAGCCTCGGAGCAGGGGAGACCCAGTACTTC
NA	TRBV29-1	many	TRBJ1-2	CSVEAGTNYGYTF	TGCAGCGTTGAGGCAGGAACTAACTATGGCTACACCTTC
NA	TRBV7-9	NA	TRBJ2-2	CASSLGVNTGELFF	TGTGCCAGCAGCTTAGGGGTGAACACCGGGGAGCTGTTTTTT
NA	TRBV19	NA	TRBJ1-1	CASSIKGDTEAFF	TGTGCCAGTAGTATCAAGGGGGACACTGAAGCTTTCTTT
NA	TRBV28	NA	TRBJ1-2	CASSSGQFGTF	TGTGCCAGCAGTTCGGGACAATTTGGCACCTTC
NA	TRBV15	NA	TRBJ1-3	CATSSEYGTPTSGNTIYF	TGTGCCACCAGCAGTGAGTACGGGACCCCGACCTCTGGAAACACCATATATTTT
TRBD2	TRBV4-1	many	TRBJ2-5	CASSQALRSAGGETQYF	TGCGCCAGCAGCCAAGCTCTGAGATCAGCGGGGGGAGAGACCCAGTACTTC
NA	TRBV20-1	many	TRBJ2-7	CSAPNRDRYEQYF	TGCAGTGCACCGAACAGGGACCGCTACGAGCAGTACTTC
TRBD2	TRBV7-6	NA	TRBJ2-3	CASSSTRRTSFRGDTQYF	TGTGCCAGCAGCTCCACCCGCCGGACTAGCTTCCGCGGGGATACGCAGTATTTT
TRBD2	TRBV15	many	TRBJ2-3	CATSRDTGGPTDTQYF	TGTGCCACCAGCAGAGATACGGGAGGGCCGACAGATACGCAGTATTTT
NA	TRBV27	NA	TRBJ2-3	CASTSRAGTDTQYF	TGTGCCAGCACGAGTCGGGCAGGCACAGATACGCAGTATTTT
TRBD2	TRBV28	few	TRBJ2-1	CASRISGLADYNEQFF	TGTGCCAGCAGGATCTCGGGACTAGCGGACTACAATGAGCAGTTCTTC
NA	TRBV28	many	TRBJ1-6	CASSSQGLVSPLHF	TGTGCCAGCAGTTCTCAGGGACTTGTATCACCCCTCCACTTT
TRBD2	TRBV12-5	NA	TRBJ2-3	CASGLVPGLGLAGLSSTDTQYF	TGTGCTAGTGGTTTGGTACCCGGCCTGGGACTAGCGGGTCTCTCTAGCACAGATACGCAGTATTTT
TRBD2	TRBV7-8	few	TRBJ2-7	CASSFPSGTSVFYEQYF	TGTGCCAGCAGCTTCCCTTCCGGGACTAGCGTATTCTACGAGCAGTACTTC
NA	TRBV29-1	NA	TRBJ2-7	CSVRQGGSYEQYF	TGCAGCGTTAGGCAGGGGGGCTCCTACGAGCAGTACTTC
NA	TRBV14	NA	TRBJ1-6	CASSQDKVNSSPLHF	TGTGCCAGCAGCCAAGACAAGGTCAATAGTTCACCCCTCCACTTT
TRBD1	TRBV9	few	TRBJ2-3	CASSVVTGGTDTQYF	TGTGCCAGCAGCGTAGTGACAGGGGGCACAGATACGCAGTATTTT
NA	TRBV2	many	TRBJ2-3	CASCYLEQDTQYF	TGTGCCAGCTGTTACTTAGAGCAAGATACGCAGTATTTT
TRBD1	TRBV2	NA	TRBJ2-7	CASGRGQGNYEQYF	TGTGCCAGCGGGCGGGGACAGGGGAACTACGAGCAGTACTTC
NA	TRBV3-1	NA	TRBJ2-2	CASSQGIGQPFTGELFF	TGTGCCAGCAGCCAAGGAATTGGACAGCCTTTCACCGGGGAGCTGTTTTTT
NA	TRBV5-5	many	TRBJ1-5	CASSRPNQPQHF	TGTGCCAGCAGTCGACCAAATCAGCCCCAGCATTTT
TRBD2	TRBV7-9	few	TRBJ2-7	CASSLGTSGSHEQYF	TGTGCCAGCAGCTTAGGGACTAGCGGGAGCCACGAGCAGTACTTC
TRBD1	TRBV10-3	NA	TRBJ2-5	CAIRRDRGTQETQYF	TGTGCCATCAGAAGGGACAGGGGAACTCAAGAGACCCAGTACTTC
TRBD2	TRBV12-3/TRBV12-4	many	TRBJ2-2	CASSYWGGTGELFF	TGTGCCAGCAGTTACTGGGGGGGGACCGGGGAGCTGTTTTTT
TRBD2	TRBV29-1	NA	TRBJ2-7	CSVLADYEQYF	TGCAGCGTACTAGCGGACTACGAGCAGTACTTC
NA	TRBV2	many	TRBJ1-4	CASTEQGTLTNEKLFF	TGTGCCAGCACCGAACAGGGAACACTAACTAATGAAAAACTGTTTTTT
NA	TRBV30	NA	TRBJ2-7	CAWSTGHYEQYF	TGTGCCTGGAGTACCGGGCACTACGAGCAGTACTTC
TRBD1	TRBV2	many	TRBJ1-5	CASGTRTGVFQPQHF	TGTGCCAGCGGAACCCGGACAGGGGTATTTCAGCCCCAGCATTTT
NA	TRBV18	few	TRBJ1-3	CASSPDGSGNTIYF	TGTGCCAGCTCACCCGACGGCTCTGGAAACACCATATATTTT
TRBD2	TRBV6-6	NA	TRBJ2-5	CASRIPGGQETQYF	TGTGCCAGCAGGATTCCGGGAGGGCAAGAGACCCAGTACTTC
NA	TRBV5-5	few	TRBJ2-3	CASSLVWEGDTQYF	TGTGCCAGCAGCTTGGTATGGGAAGGGGATACGCAGTATTTT
NA	TRBV4-1	NA	TRBJ1-6	CASSQGEYNSPLHF	TGCGCCAGCAGCCAAGGTGAATATAATTCACCCCTCCACTTT
NA	TRBV28	few	TRBJ2-1	CASSFQYHNEQFF	TGTGCCAGCAGTTTTCAGTACCATAATGAGCAGTTCTTC
TRBD1	TRBV23-1	many	TRBJ2-5	CASSQSGDRGPQETQYF	TGCGCCAGCAGTCAATCAGGGGACAGGGGCCCACAAGAGACCCAGTACTTC